These 17 T cell receptor beta chains came from one sample sequenced in a study of response to subunit inactivated influenza vaccine. Via MiXCR, TCRdb re-called the RT-PCR reads, giving one row per CDR3 protein. Here the sample spans around 320,000 distinct CDR3 sequences, about 20% being singletons. The input for sequencing was PBMCs from blood, taken approximately 22 months after vaccination. The receptors originated from a man aged 45 to 75 who received an inactivated influenza vaccine.

The V gene is TRBV11-2, the J gene TRBJ2-7, with 7 bases that match TRBD1. Germline lookup yields CDR1 SGHAT and CDR2 FQNNGV. V lost 0 bases, J lost 1 base, and 3 bases stayed unmatched. This CDR3 is 15 amino acids long. The CDR3 DNA follows: TGTGCCAGCAGCTTAGAGAGGGGGCCTTCCTACGAGCAGTACTTC. It translates to CASSLERGPSYEQYF.

The gene calls are TRBV29-1 and TRBJ2-5; no reliable D call. This CDR3 comprises 10 residues. V lost 7 bases to trimming and J lost 4 bases, with 7 bases between them. Germline V gives CDR1 SQVTM, CDR2 ANQGSEA. CDR3 in DNA: TGCAGCGCCCAAGGAGAGACCCAGTACTTC. Its translation: CSAQGETQYF.

The chain links TRBV4-2 to TRBJ1-2; tentative D call: TRBD1 (5 bases). Trimming took off 1 base at V and 4 bases at J, with 16 bases between the two ends. The CDR3 covers 16 residues. CDR1 is LGHNA, CDR2 YNFKEQ, per germline. The CDR3 loop reads CASSQASGTESYGYTF. The CDR3 DNA reads as TGTGCCAGCAGCCAAGCGTCTGGGACTGAATCCTATGGCTACACCTTC.

This sequence joins TRBV20-1 and TRBJ2-1; tentatively, D is TRBD2 (5 bases). This CDR3 comprises 15 residues. CDR1 is DFQATT and CDR2 is SNEGSKA in the germline V gene (reference sequence). V was clipped by 0 bases and J by 3 bases, with 12 bases between them. The CDR3 DNA sequence: TGCAGTGCTAGAGATGGCGGGTATTACTACAATGAGCAGTTCTTC. Translating it yields CSARDGGYYYNEQFF.

This clonotype occurred a few times. The V call is TRBV20-1, the J call TRBJ1-3; 8 bases are shared with TRBD1. V shed 1 base, J shed 0 bases, and the junction held 5 bases outside the gene matches. The CDR3 extends over 16 amino acids. CDR1 is DFQATT and CDR2 is SNEGSKA in the germline V gene (reference sequence). The CDR3 nucleotides are TGCAGTGCTAGAGTTGGGACAGGATCCTCTGGAAACACCATATATTTT. Its translation: CSARVGTGSSGNTIYF.

The chain has TRBV7-9 and TRBJ1-1; tentative D call: TRBD1 (5 bases). The CDR3 has 14 residues. V was shortened by 5 bases and J by 2 bases, with 12 bases between the two germline ends. Per the germline V gene, CDR1 is SEHNR and CDR2 is FQNEAQ (reference sequence). The CDR3 DNA follows: TGTGCCAGCAGCGTACGGGACGGTAACACTGAAGCTTTCTTT. This encodes CASSVRDGNTEAFF.

The rearrangement uses TRBV4-3 and TRBJ1-1; 11 nucleotides agree with TRBD1. Per germline, CDR1 LGHNA and CDR2 YSLEER. V dropped 3 bases and J dropped 5; count of bases not matched to a gene: 11. The CDR3 spans 17 residues. The CDR3 bases are TGCGCCAGCAGCCAGGAAGGACAGGGGGCTGGGGATACTGAAGCTTTCTTT. Its translation is CASSQEGQGAGDTEAFF.

The chain uses TRBV18 and TRBJ1-3; maybe TRBD1 (5 bases). Germline V lookup: CDR1 KGHSH, CDR2 LQKENI. V lost 2 bases and J lost 3, with 8 bases in between. The CDR3 consists of 14 residues. CDR3 sequence (DNA): TGTGCCAGCTCACCAAACAGGCTTGGAAACACCATATATTTT. It specifies CASSPNRLGNTIYF. Using reference TRBV18 and TRBJ1-3 for the parts outside the CDR3, the full variable domain is NAGVMQNPRHLVRRRGQEARLRCSPMKGHSHVYWYRQLPEEGLKFMVYLQKENIIDESGMPKERFSAEFPKEGPSILRIQQVVRGDSAAYFCASSPNRLGNTIYFGEGSWLTVV.

The chain is built from TRBV3-1 and TRBJ2-4, with D perhaps matching TRBD2 (5 bases). The CDR3 length is 13 residues. The V end lost 4 bases, the J end lost 8 bases, and 12 bases lay between the germline ends. CDR1 and CDR2 (germline): LGHDT, YNNKEL (reference sequence). CDR3 sequence reads: CASSLPAGDIQYF. CDR3 in DNA: TGTGCCAGCAGCCTTCCGGCCGGGGACATTCAGTACTTC.

This clonotype was counted between two and nine times. This chain connects TRBV12-3 or TRBV12-4 to TRBJ1-1, with a weak D call TRBD1 (6 bases). The germline V and J ends were trimmed by 3 bases and 1 base, with 9 bases remaining between them. CDR3 size: 14 residues. The CDR3 loop is CASSFWGQNTEAFF. The CDR3 region has the DNA TGTGCCAGCAGTTTTTGGGGGCAGAACACTGAAGCTTTCTTT.

This clonotype turned up a few times. This rearrangement joins TRBV5-1 to TRBJ2-3; 9 nucleotides agree with TRBD2. CDR1 and CDR2 (germline): SGHRS, YFSETQ. The CDR3 contains 17 residues. V gave up 0 bases and J gave up 0 bases; unmatched junction bases: 5. CDR3 residues: CASSLARLAGSTDTQYF. CDR3 coding DNA: TGCGCCAGCAGCTTGGCCCGGCTAGCGGGAAGCACAGATACGCAGTATTTT. The entire variable domain, with the rest obtained from reference TRBV5-1 and TRBJ2-3, is as follows: KAGVTQTPRYLIKTRGQQVTLSCSPISGHRSVSWYQQTPGQGLQFLFEYFSETQRNKGNFPGRFSGRQFSNSRSEMNVSTLELGDSALYLCASSLARLAGSTDTQYFGPGTRLTVL.

CDR3 coding DNA: TGTGCCATCAGCGGGACTAGTTCGTTGGAGACCCAGTACTTC. Its translation: CAISGTSSLETQYF. The chain uses TRBV10-3 and TRBJ2-5; TRBD2 aligns across 8 bases. CDR1 and CDR2 (germline): ENHRY, SYGVKD. J lost 5 bases, V lost 6 bases, and 8 bases had no gene match. CDR3 length: 14 residues.

This clonotype turned up a few times. The chain couples TRBV11-2 to TRBJ2-1, with no clear D. With 8 bases removed from V and 1 base from J, the gap between germline ends came to 18 bases. The CDR3 sequence is 16 residues long. Looked up from germline, CDR1 is SGHAT and CDR2 is FQNNGV. CDR3 coding DNA: TGTGCCAGCCCTAAAGTACCCACCCTTTCCTACAATGAGCAGTTCTTC. This encodes CASPKVPTLSYNEQFF.

The chain recombines TRBV15 with TRBJ1-5; TRBD1 matches at 11 bases. V dropped 4 bases and J dropped 4; count of bases not matched to a gene: 6. CDR1 is LNHNV, CDR2 YYDKDF, per germline (reference sequence). The CDR3 is made up of 16 amino acids. This chain's CDR3 is CATSTSDRGQNQPQHF. For the CDR3, the DNA is TGTGCCACCAGCACATCGGACAGGGGGCAAAATCAGCCCCAGCATTTT.

This clonotype was observed at least ten times. This chain links TRBV7-2 with TRBJ2-7; 8 bases line up with TRBD1. Trimming at V came to 1 base and at J to 4 bases, leaving 6 bases not matched to a gene. Per germline, CDR1 SGHTA and CDR2 FQGNSA. This CDR3 has 15 amino acids. DNA for the CDR3: TGTGCCAGCAGCTTAGTACCAGGGGGCAGATACGAGCAGTACTTC. Its translation is CASSLVPGGRYEQYF.

The V and J genes are TRBV7-9 and TRBJ2-1; 7 bases fit TRBD2. Germline-derived CDR1 and CDR2 are SEHNR and FQNEAQ (reference sequence). This CDR3 region has 15 residues. V was clipped by 4 bases and J by 7 bases; unmatched bases: 10. In nucleotides, the CDR3 is TGTGCCAGCAGCTCCCAAGGGACTATCATAAATGAGCAGTTCTTC. It specifies CASSSQGTIINEQFF.

V and J are TRBV6-2 or TRBV6-3 and TRBJ1-1; 8 bases agree with TRBD1. Trimming cost V 6 bases and J 0 bases; bases outside gene matches: 3. The CDR3 totals 14 residues. Germline loops: CDR1 MNHEY, CDR2 SVGEGT. CDR3 loop: CASRRQGMNTEAFF. The DNA of the CDR3 is TGTGCCAGCAGACGACAGGGGATGAACACTGAAGCTTTCTTT.